Listed below are T cell receptor beta chains from one sample, sequenced in a study of tumor and adjacent non-tumor tissue in lung cancer. MiXCR was run by TCRdb on the multiplex PCR reads, yielding one entry per CDR3 protein. The repertoire has about 70,000 distinct CDR3 sequences, less than 80% of them found once; the top ten carry about 30%. Sequencing used lung tumor tissue. The receptors were gathered from a man aged 55 to 70 with non-small cell lung cancer. Both conserved end residues are part of each CDR3. D genes are given only for firm matches. Some rows mark clone size as missing; the rest say once, few, many or name a class of expanded clone.

J	V	D	size	CDR3	DNA
TRBJ2-1	TRBV12-3/TRBV12-4	TRBD2	NA	CTSSIRTSGRSYGIEQFF	TGTACCAGCAGTATCAGGACTAGCGGTCGGAGTTACGGCATTGAGCAGTTCTTC
TRBJ1-5	TRBV6-2/TRBV6-3	NA	NA	CASSYLGGLGNKPQHF	TGTGCCAGCAGTTACCTAGGAGGGTTAGGCAATAAGCCCCAGCATTTT
TRBJ1-2	TRBV10-3	NA	NA	CAISDSEGNYGYTF	TGTGCCATCAGTGATTCCGAGGGAAACTATGGCTACACCTTC
TRBJ2-7	TRBV29-1	NA	NA	CSVVRDSIYKQYF	TGCAGCGTTGTGCGGGACAGCATCTACAAGCAGTACTTC
TRBJ2-7	TRBV6-5	NA	once	CANSYSRRDMAEQCF	TGTGCCAACAGTTACTCGAGGCGGGACATGGCCGAGCAGTGCTTC
TRBJ1-1	TRBV6-5	NA	many	CASTGDTEAFF	TGTGCCAGCACGGGGGACACTGAAGCTTTCTTT
TRBJ2-2	TRBV10-1	TRBD2	NA	CAISESGGAGELVF	TGCGCCATCAGTGAGTCGGGAGGAGCCGGGGAGCTGGTTTTT
TRBJ2-7	TRBV20-1	TRBD2	NA	CSASSGNSSYEQYF	TGCAGTGCCTCAAGCGGGAACAGTTCCTACGAGCAGTACTTC
TRBJ2-7	TRBV20-1	NA	NA	CSLQAAKRRLNEQYF	TGCAGCCTTCAAGCCGCGAAGAGGAGGTTGAACGAGCAGTACTTC
TRBJ2-1	TRBV20-1	TRBD2	NA	CSAKGQLAGGPGFEQLF	TGCAGTGCTAAAGGCCAACTAGCGGGAGGGCCCGGATTTGAGCAGTTATTC
TRBJ2-3	TRBV29-1	TRBD1	once	CSVRQGVKIDTQYF	TGCAGCGTCCGACAGGGGGTTAAGATAGATACACAGTATTTT
TRBJ2-1	TRBV12-3/TRBV12-4	TRBD2	NA	CASSFHQRDHNEQVF	TGTGCCAGCAGTTTCCATCAGCGGGATCACAATGAGCAGGTCTTC
TRBJ2-1	TRBV28	NA	NA	CASSLPGPTRDNEQLF	TGTGCCAGCAGTTTACCGGGCCCGACCCGAGACAATGAGCAGCTCTTC
TRBJ2-3	TRBV20-1	NA	medium-sized	CSAWKGRDTQYF	TGCAGTGCTTGGAAGGGGAGGGATACGCAGTATTTT
TRBJ1-5	TRBV28	NA	NA	CASSTIGGDGQPQHF	TGTGCCAGCTCGACGATCGGGGGAGACGGCCAGCCCCAACATTTT
TRBJ1-1	TRBV20-1	NA	NA	CSVRDPGAGTEAFF	TGCAGTGTTAGAGATCCGGGGGCAGGAACTGAAGCTTTCTTT
TRBJ2-1	TRBV29-1	NA	NA	CSVVGTRHPNEQIF	TGCAGCGTTGTCGGCACCCGACACCCCAATGAGCAGATCTTC
TRBJ2-1	TRBV5-6	NA	NA	CVSSLVSGGYNEQFF	TGTGTCAGCAGCTTGGTTTCAGGAGGCTACAATGAGCAGTTCTTC
TRBJ2-1	TRBV6-5	NA	medium-sized	CASSYSRRSGNEQFF	TGTGCCAGCAGTTACTCGAGGCGCAGCGGCAATGAGCAGTTCTTC
TRBJ2-7	TRBV7-9	TRBD2	NA	CASSRELGTSGTYEQHF	TGTGCCAGCAGCAGGGAACTCGGGACTAGCGGAACCTACGAGCAGCACTTC
TRBJ2-1	TRBV28	TRBD2	many	CASSGAGGGYNEQFF	TGTGCCAGCAGTGGAGCGGGGGGTGGGTACAATGAGCAGTTCTTC
TRBJ1-2	TRBV6-1	TRBD1	NA	CASSGTQGDYGYTF	TGTGCCAGCAGTGGAACACAGGGGGACTATGGCTACACGTTC